This T cell receptor beta chain appears in the sequencing data of a study of T cell repertoires in cytomegalovirus infection (dated by TCRdb to between 2018 and 2021). Regarding the research as a whole: Donor HLA type was relevant to the analysis, because carriage of CMV infection together with the matching HLA type was indicated by public TCR beta signatures.

This clonotype was counted at least ten times. What antigen it recognizes has not been identified. No qualities accompany the bases; no much larger clone lies one base away. The sequencer was an Illumina HiSeq 1500. TCRdb cleaned the public reads at Q25 with fastp, built clones with MiXCR and kept in-frame beta chains. For every CDR3 protein sequence, its rows merge into one entry that carries the most common genes and DNA. In this sample the table shows roughly 230,000 distinct CDR3 sequences, around 6.6% of which occur a single time. Clones ranked in the top ten supply around 6.5% of the sample. Paper-wide results and their limitations: The ex vivo response was dominated by HLA-C-restricted CMV-specific TCR beta clonotypes, and the single most frequent clonotype in two of eight donors was supplied by these HLA-C-restricted clonotypes. Carriers of CMV infection plus the relevant HLA type were discriminated by the cumulative frequency of public TCR beta family members in the study cohort and in an independent approximately 340-donor cohort.

V is reduced by 6 bases and J by 0 bases, leaving a spacing of 11 bases between them. From cysteine to phenylalanine, the CDR3 is 14 amino acids long. Solely the CDR3 DNA is kept, with 42 bases framed from the first base. CDR1 and CDR2 (LNHDA, SQIVND) derive from the germline V gene (reference sequence). This TCR was recovered from a human donor in good health (CMV status not recorded). Some clones in this sample may be carry-over from other donors' samples. This chain is built from TRBV19 and TRBJ1-1; the D gene identity is not certain. The source material was PBMCs. For the CDR3, the sequence is CASSPWAMNTEAFF. The DNA sequence is TGTGCCAGTAGCCCCTGGGCTATGAACACTGAAGCTTTCTTT.